Described below is a single T cell receptor (beta chain) sequence and its context. This CDR3 comprises 12 residues. Germline V CDR1 and CDR2: MDHEN, SYDVKM. V shed 5 bases and J shed 0 bases, with 2 bases lying between them. This specimen comes from a study of control samples from healthy donors and cancer patients. The assay was immunoSEQ multiplex PCR, and TCRdb's table has in-frame clones only and misses some. This table holds 150,000 to 200,000 clones, roughly 94% found once. This clonotype originated in a man aged 55 to 70 with colorectal cancer. Sequencing was performed on PBMCs. V usage is TRBV28 and J usage is TRBJ2-1; D gene uncertain. The CDR3 DNA sequence: TGTGCCAGCAGTCCCTCCTACAATGAGCAGTTCTTC. This translates into CASSPSYNEQFF. Together with reference TRBV28 and TRBJ2-1, the CDR3 gives the full variable domain: DVKVTQSSRYLVKRTGEKVFLECVQDMDHENMFWYRQDPGLGLRLIYFSYDVKMKEKGDIPEGYSVSREKKERFSLILESASTNQTSMYLCASSPSYNEQFFGPGTRLTVL.